The 21 T cell receptor beta chains listed next were all sequenced from one sample in a study of T cells in Graves' hyperthyroidism and ophthalmopathy. TCR beta CDR3 sequences were amplified from RNA transcripts. The TCR CDR3 was amplified in a first-round RT-PCR using the HTBI primer set. TCRdb ran MiXCR on the multiplex PCR reads and lists one entry per CDR3 protein. This sample has 540,000 or so distinct CDR3 sequences; about half occur once, and the top ten carry 15% to 20%. Material: peripheral blood or thyroid tissue (not recorded which). The receptors were sampled from an adult woman with Graves' disease, either hyperthyroidism or ophthalmopathy (not recorded which).

The chain joins TRBV15 to TRBJ2-5; D assignment may be TRBD1 or TRBD2 (6 bases each). The CDR3 sequence is 14 residues long. Trimming shortened V by 5 bases and J by 4 bases, and 14 bases separated the two germline ends. Germline V gene lookup returns CDR1 LNHNV and CDR2 YYDKDF (reference sequence). The CDR3 protein is CATSPQRGVETQYF. The CDR3, as DNA: TGTGCCACCAGCCCGCAGAGGGGGGTAGAGACCCAGTACTTC.

This clonotype came up a few times. The chain is built from TRBV7-9 and TRBJ1-1; D not certain. CDR3 length: 14 residues. V was cut by 5 bases and J by 6 bases, with 16 bases left in between. CDR1 and CDR2 from the germline V gene are SEHNR and FQNEAQ (reference sequence). The CDR3 protein is CASSPTGSVSEAFF. The CDR3 DNA reads TGTGCCAGCAGCCCTACCGGGTCGGTATCTGAAGCTTTCTTT.

This clonotype was picked up many times. The chain links TRBV10-2 to TRBJ1-5, with 8 bases identical to TRBD1. The germline gives CDR1 WSHSY, CDR2 SAAADI. Trimming cost V 6 bases and J 7 bases; bases outside gene matches: 8. The CDR3 spans 14 residues. CDR3 sequence (DNA): TGCGCCAGCAGGAAGACAGGGGTGGAACAGCCCCAGCATTTT. This gives the protein CASRKTGVEQPQHF.

This clonotype was seen many times. The chain joins TRBV7-8 to TRBJ1-5; D ambiguous. The V and J ends lost 0 bases and 2 bases respectively, with 11 bases between them. This CDR3 spans 16 amino acids. Germline loops: CDR1 SGHVS, CDR2 FQNEAQ. CDR3 amino acids: CASSLASTIGNQPQHF. CDR3 sequence (DNA): TGTGCCAGCAGCTTAGCGAGTACGATTGGCAATCAGCCCCAGCATTTT.

This clonotype was found many times. The V and J genes are TRBV5-4 and TRBJ1-6; D call uncertain. The CDR3 contains 18 residues. V lost 4 bases and J 0 bases, leaving 17 bases between the germline ends. Germline V gene sequence: CDR1 SGHNT, CDR2 YYREEE (reference sequence). CDR3 protein: CASSPRTERDSYNSPLHF. The CDR3 nucleotides are TGTGCCAGCAGCCCCCGGACGGAAAGGGACTCCTATAATTCACCCCTCCACTTT.

V usage is TRBV5-5 and J usage is TRBJ1-2, with 8 bases identical to TRBD1. With V trimmed by 3 bases and J by 3 bases, 13 bases remained unmatched. Germline V CDR1 and CDR2: SGHKS, YYEKEE (reference sequence). This CDR3 is built from 17 residues. The CDR3 loop reads CASSSRTGPTGYYGYTF. Here the CDR3 DNA reads TGTGCCAGCAGCTCGAGGACAGGGCCTACGGGCTACTATGGCTACACCTTC.

The J gene is TRBJ1-4, the V gene TRBV10-3, with D perhaps TRBD1 (5 bases). This CDR3 has 13 residues. The germline V gene encodes CDR1 ENHRY and CDR2 SYGVKD. Trimming removed 7 bases at V and 8 bases at J, with 14 bases between. CDR3 bases: TGTGCCATCACATCCGGACGGGGCGAAAAACTGTTTTTT. This gives the protein CAITSGRGEKLFF.

In the case of this clonotype: A much larger clone sits a single nucleotide away, making a read error possible. This chain links TRBV5-4 with TRBJ2-2; 9 positions match TRBD2. The V gene end was trimmed by 4 bases and the J gene end by 9 bases; junction bases not matched to a gene: 13. Germline CDR1 is SGHNT and CDR2 is YYREEE (reference sequence). The CDR3 has 16 amino acids. CDR3 in DNA: TGTGCCAGCAGCCCACCTGGGACTAGCAGGACCCGGGAGCTGTTTTTT. This sequence encodes CASSPPGTSRTRELFF.

In its sample, this clonotype was seen many times. The J gene is TRBJ2-3, the V gene TRBV7-9; D perhaps matches TRBD2 (6 bases). From germline, CDR1 is SEHNR and CDR2 FQNEAQ (reference sequence). V gave up 1 base and J gave up 4 bases, with 9 bases separating them. The CDR3 is 14 residues long. The CDR3, as DNA: TGTGCCAGCAGCTTAGGCCGGGAGCCAGATACGCAGTATTTT. As protein: CASSLGREPDTQYF.

The sample holds many counts of this clonotype. V gene TRBV7-9 combines with J gene TRBJ1-3, with unresolved D. V was clipped by 3 bases and J by 0 bases, with 6 bases between them. Germline CDR1 and CDR2: SEHNR and FQNEAQ (reference sequence). The CDR3 extends over 14 amino acids. CDR3 loop: CASSFRDSGNTIYF. CDR3 DNA sequence: TGTGCCAGCAGCTTCCGCGACTCTGGAAACACCATATATTTT.

The genes are TRBV10-3 and TRBJ2-7, with D possibly matching TRBD1 (5 bases). CDR1 and CDR2 from the germline V gene are ENHRY and SYGVKD. V gave up 4 bases and J gave up 3 bases, with 16 bases separating them. This CDR3 region has 15 residues. The CDR3 sequence is CAISGTETGHYEQYF. CDR3 nucleotide sequence: TGTGCCATCAGTGGAACTGAAACAGGACACTACGAGCAGTACTTC.

The chain joins TRBV11-2 to TRBJ1-6; D possibly corresponds to TRBD1 (6 bases). The V gene lost 1 base and the J gene lost 3 bases, with 7 bases spanning the gap. The CDR3 loop spans 15 amino acids. Looked up from germline, CDR1 is SGHAT and CDR2 is FQNNGV. This CDR3 reads CASSLGQVYNSPLHF. The CDR3 DNA sequence: TGTGCCAGCAGCTTAGGACAGGTCTATAATTCACCCCTCCACTTT.

The rearrangement joins TRBV7-9 to TRBJ1-1; 7 bases line up with TRBD1. Germline-derived CDR1 and CDR2 are SEHNR and FQNEAQ (reference sequence). The CDR3 consists of 15 residues. With 5 bases clipped from V and 0 bases from J, the junction kept 6 bases outside the gene matches. For the CDR3, the DNA is TGTGCCAGCAGCGTTACAGGGGCGCTGAACACTGAAGCTTTCTTT. Encoded protein: CASSVTGALNTEAFF. Looking up the rest from reference TRBV7-9 and TRBJ1-1 gives the full variable domain: DTGVSQNPRHKITKRGQNVTFRCDPISEHNRLYWYRQTLGQGPEFLTYFQNEAQLEKSRLLSDRFSAERPKGSFSTLEIQRTEQGDSAMYLCASSVTGALNTEAFFGQGTRLTVV.

Only a few counts were recorded for this clonotype. The chain recombines TRBV6-4 with TRBJ2-3, with D perhaps TRBD1 or TRBD2 (6 bases each). The CDR3 runs to 16 residues. Germline CDR1 is MRHNA and CDR2 is SNTAGT. The ends were cut back, 10 bases at V and 0 bases at J, with 20 bases in the middle. CDR3 nucleotides: TGTGCCACCCGTTGGGGGGCCGGAGGTAGCACAGATACGCAGTATTTT. Translating it yields CATRWGAGGSTDTQYF.

V gene TRBV10-3 combines with J gene TRBJ2-7; 7 nucleotides match TRBD1. This CDR3 contains 12 residues. In germline, CDR1 is ENHRY, CDR2 SYGVKD. V shed 8 bases and J 4 bases; nucleotides not matched to a gene: 5. The CDR3 region is CAIADRPYEQYF. The CDR3 DNA reads as TGTGCCATCGCGGACAGGCCATACGAGCAGTACTTC.

V and J are TRBV29-1 and TRBJ1-2; 8 nucleotides line up with TRBD1. The CDR3 spans 14 residues. CDR1 is SQVTM and CDR2 is ANQGSEA in the germline V gene. The chain's CDR3 is CSAGTGTGPYGYTF. DNA of the CDR3: TGCAGTGCGGGAACAGGGACAGGCCCCTATGGCTACACCTTC.

The chain recombines TRBV19 with TRBJ1-5; D call uncertain. Germline V gives CDR1 LNHDA, CDR2 SQIVND (reference sequence). This CDR3 is built from 14 residues. V gave up 5 bases and J gave up 2 bases, with 10 bases separating them. This chain's CDR3 is CASSPFGGNQPQHF. Written as DNA, the CDR3 is TGTGCCAGTAGTCCGTTCGGGGGCAATCAGCCCCAGCATTTT.

V and J are TRBV5-1 and TRBJ2-7; tentatively, D is TRBD1 (5 bases). Germline assignment: CDR1 SGHRS and CDR2 YFSETQ. The CDR3 consists of 13 residues. V was shortened by 7 bases and J by 7 bases, with 18 bases between the two germline ends. The CDR3 loop reads CASQPVGQGEQYF. The DNA of the CDR3 is TGCGCCAGCCAGCCAGTAGGGCAGGGAGAGCAGTACTTC.

At least ten counts were recorded for this clonotype. The rearrangement links TRBV14 to TRBJ1-3, with D unresolved. Deletions cut 2 bases from V and 3 bases from J, with 5 bases between. Germline lookup yields CDR1 SGHDN and CDR2 FVKESK. This CDR3 comprises 13 residues. DNA for the CDR3: TGTGCCAGCAGCCAACGGGTTGGAAACACCATATATTTT. Translation: CASSQRVGNTIYF.

This clonotype showed up many times. The genes are TRBV7-9 and TRBJ1-5; D is unresolved. V shed 1 base and J shed 5 bases, with 24 bases lying between them. Germline loops: CDR1 SEHNR, CDR2 FQNEAQ (reference sequence). CDR3 length: 19 residues. CDR3 sequence reads: CASSLGSLGVSWKDQPQHF. CDR3 bases: TGTGCCAGCAGCTTAGGATCGCTTGGGGTCTCCTGGAAGGATCAGCCCCAGCATTTT.

This clonotype appeared many times. The CDR3 DNA sequence: TGTGCCAGCAGCTTAGGGCAAACCCTCTCTGGAAACACCATATATTTT. Residues: CASSLGQTLSGNTIYF. V gene TRBV7-9 combines with J gene TRBJ1-3, with D uncertain. This CDR3 is built from 16 residues. CDR1 and CDR2 from the germline V gene are SEHNR and FQNEAQ (reference sequence). Trimming took off 1 base at V and 0 bases at J, with 10 bases between the two ends.